This T cell receptor (beta chain) comes out of a study of T cell responses to AZD1222 COVID-19 vaccine. This CDR3 contains 17 residues. The ends lost 8 bases at V and 3 bases at J; junction bases unmatched: 15. Looked up from germline, CDR1 is LNHDA and CDR2 is SQIVND (reference sequence). Measured with immunoSEQ multiplex PCR; TCRdb has only the in-frame clones, and not every one. The sample records tens of thousands of clones, roughly 89% being singletons. This clone was seen only a few times. This TCR derives from an adult who received the AZD1222 COVID-19 vaccine. Material: peripheral blood, obtained 28 days after the second AZD1222 dose. The V call is TRBV19, the J call TRBJ1-5, with 8 bases that match TRBD1. The CDR3 here is CASVGRFGQGSNQPQHF. The CDR3 DNA sequence: TGTGCCAGTGTGGGGAGATTCGGACAGGGATCCAATCAGCCCCAGCATTTT.